These T cell receptor beta chains were read from a single sample in a study of T-cell reconstitution after alpha-beta-depleted transplantation in children. TCRdb reprocessed the PCR reads with MiXCR, giving one entry per CDR3 protein. The profile shows 500,000 or so distinct CDR3 sequences, approximately 30% of them singletons. Sequenced here: PBMCs from the stem cell graft donor, sampled from the stem cell graft. The receptors here all came from a human donor who donated a stem cell graft to a child with aplastic anemia. Both conserved end residues are part of each CDR3. A D gene is named only where the DNA matches it firmly. Where a row states a size, it is once, few, many or the class of an expanded clone; other rows omit it.

cdr3_aa cdr3_nt v_call d_call clone_size j_call
CASSEGTYRELFF TGTGCCAGCAGTGAAGGGACCTATAGGGAGCTGTTTTTT TRBV6-1 - - TRBJ2-2
CASSLRRQGGEAFF TGTGCCAGCAGTTTAAGGAGACAGGGGGGTGAAGCTTTCTTT TRBV12-3/TRBV12-4 TRBD1 - TRBJ1-1
CASSQDLGQVSYNEQFF TGCGCCAGCAGCCAAGATCTCGGACAGGTCTCCTACAATGAGCAGTTCTTC TRBV4-3 TRBD1 - TRBJ2-1
CAWSVGAGGRQPQHF TGTGCCTGGAGTGTAGGGGCAGGGGGTCGTCAGCCCCAGCATTTT TRBV30 TRBD1 - TRBJ1-5
CASSSWTHSYEQYF TGTGCCAGCAGCTCGTGGACACACTCCTACGAGCAGTACTTC TRBV7-9 - - TRBJ2-7
CASAGGRNTEAFF TGTGCCAGCGCCGGGGGGCGGAACACTGAAGCTTTCTTT TRBV12-3/TRBV12-4 - - TRBJ1-1
CASSLAHYGYTF TGTGCCAGCAGTTTAGCGCATTATGGCTACACCTTC TRBV12-3/TRBV12-4 - few TRBJ1-2
CASTFGWELSGNTIYF TGTGCCAGTACCTTTGGATGGGAGCTCTCTGGAAACACCATATATTTT TRBV19 - - TRBJ1-3
CASRVGGTSAGSGETQYF TGCGCCAGCAGGGTGGGTGGGACTTCGGCTGGGAGCGGGGAGACCCAGTACTTC TRBV10-2 - few TRBJ2-5
CASNGGVAYKDSEAFF TGTGCCAGCAATGGGGGAGTCGCATACAAGGACTCTGAAGCTTTCTTT TRBV2 - few TRBJ1-1
CAWRAERFGGHGYTF TGTGCCTGGAGGGCCGAACGGTTCGGGGGACACGGCTACACCTTC TRBV30 - - TRBJ1-2
CASSVAAGQGQETQYF TGTGCCAGCAGCGTAGCCGCTGGACAGGGACAAGAGACCCAGTACTTC TRBV9 TRBD1 few TRBJ2-5
CASRSRTSGTGELFF TGTGCCAGCAGAAGCAGGACTTCCGGCACCGGGGAGCTGTTTTTT TRBV6-2/TRBV6-3 - - TRBJ2-2
CASSLHRTGRSGELFF TGTGCCAGCAGCTTACACCGGACAGGGCGGTCCGGGGAGCTGTTTTTT TRBV7-7 TRBD1 - TRBJ2-2
CSARWTYYGYTF TGCAGTGCTAGATGGACGTACTATGGCTACACCTTC TRBV20-1 - few TRBJ1-2
CASSAGRENEQFF TGTGCCAGCAGCGCCGGACGGGAGAATGAGCAGTTCTTC TRBV9 - - TRBJ2-1
CASSFGPGQANYGYTF TGTGCCAGCAGCTTTGGACCGGGACAGGCAAACTATGGCTACACCTTC TRBV5-4 TRBD1 - TRBJ1-2
CASSFGGWGSKNIQYF TGTGCCAGCAGTTTCGGCGGATGGGGGTCCAAAAACATTCAGTACTTC TRBV28 - - TRBJ2-4
CASSLGPSYNEQFF TGTGCCAGCAGTTTGGGCCCCTCCTACAATGAGCAGTTCTTC TRBV12-3/TRBV12-4 - - TRBJ2-1
CASSGGQGFDEQYF TGTGCCAGCAGTGGGGGACAGGGCTTTGACGAGCAGTACTTC TRBV28 TRBD1 few TRBJ2-7
CASRVASVPYNEQFF TGTGCCAGTAGAGTAGCGAGCGTCCCCTACAATGAGCAGTTCTTC TRBV18 - few TRBJ2-1
CASSLVSNTEAFF TGTGCCAGCAGTTTAGTCTCGAACACTGAAGCTTTCTTT TRBV12-3/TRBV12-4 - many TRBJ1-1
CASRATTEAFF TGTGCCAGCAGAGCCACAACTGAAGCTTTCTTT TRBV2 - few TRBJ1-1
CAISEGSLDRSYEQYF TGTGCCATCAGTGAGGGGAGTTTAGACAGGAGCTACGAGCAGTACTTC TRBV10-3 - - TRBJ2-7
CASSRDSPGSEQFF TGTGCCAGCAGTCGGGACTCCCCCGGTAGCGAGCAGTTCTTC TRBV2 - - TRBJ2-1
CASRETVNTGELFF TGCGCCAGCCGAGAAACAGTGAACACCGGGGAGCTGTTTTTT TRBV5-1 - - TRBJ2-2
CASSYSSKSGYTGELFF TGTGCCAGCAGTTACTCATCGAAAAGCGGTTACACCGGGGAGCTGTTTTTT TRBV6-2/TRBV6-3 - few TRBJ2-2
CASSVTSGRAEDEQYF TGTGCCAGCAGCGTAACTAGCGGGAGGGCCGAAGACGAGCAGTACTTC TRBV7-9 TRBD2 - TRBJ2-7
CASSLGLAGLDNEQFF TGTGCCAGCAGCCTCGGACTAGCGGGACTCGACAATGAGCAGTTCTTC TRBV7-3 TRBD2 few TRBJ2-1